This record looks at one T cell receptor (beta chain) sequence and its context. Its antigen remains unidentified. This sample is drawn from a study of T cell responses to AZD1222 COVID-19 vaccine. Study results and caveats: Seropositive status at baseline applied to only five or six AZD1222 recipients. Scientists sampled the repertoires only once the peak T cell response had passed. After two AZD1222 doses, spike-specific TCR breadth and depth rose versus day 0. Clonal diversity was possibly underestimated, and the donors were mostly white British, with more females.

The method was immunoSEQ multiplex PCR; TCRdb's version includes in-frame clones alone and lacks a portion of them. Of approximately 190,000 clones detected, over 85% appear once; the ten largest clones hold around 1%. This receptor was taken from an adult who received the AZD1222 COVID-19 vaccine. Here the sequenced sample was peripheral blood, taken 28 days after the second AZD1222 dose.

CDR3 region: CASSYPSGAFEQFF. The DNA for the CDR3 is TGTGCCAGCAGTTACCCTAGCGGGGCCTTTGAGCAGTTCTTC. This chain uses TRBV28 with TRBJ2-1, with 9 bases that match TRBD2. V lost 4 bases and J lost 9; bases outside the gene matches: 7. The CDR3 runs to 14 residues. CDR1 and CDR2 (germline): MDHEN, SYDVKM.